The TCR beta chain described here comes from a study of beta chain features in type 1 diabetes. This CDR3 comprises 15 residues. The V end lost 0 bases, the J end lost 5 bases, and 13 bases lay between the germline ends. The germline CDR1 and CDR2 sequences are LGHNA and YSLEER. Isolated RNA was reverse transcribed in full, so expressed TCRB transcripts were sequenced. Here immunoSEQ multiplex PCR was the method, and the copy in TCRdb shows in-frame clones only, minus some. This sample has 450,000 to 600,000 clones; over 25% occur once, and the top ten carry about 0.065%. The V gene is TRBV4-3, the J gene TRBJ2-5; D is ambiguous. Sequencing used naive CD4+ T cells from blood. The TCR was taken from a man aged 18-30 years in good health. In nucleotides, the CDR3 is TGCGCCAGCAGCCAAGATAGGATGAGTTTCGAGACCCAGTACTTC. Translated, it gives CASSQDRMSFETQYF.